These T cell receptor beta chains were read from a single sample in a study of shared clonotypes between healthy human individuals. Using immunoSEQ multiplex PCR, the repertoire was profiled, and TCRdb retains in-frame clones only, with some absent. The repertoire includes about 490,000 clones, approximately 82% of them detected once, and around 12% sits in the top ten. Input material: PBMCs. These receptors were collected from a woman aged 40 to 50 in good health. Some clones in this sample may be carry-over from other donors' samples. CDR3s include the opening cysteine and the closing phenylalanine or tryptophan. The order of the fields is J gene, V gene, D gene, clone size, CDR3 DNA, CDR3 protein. D genes are given only for firm matches. Where a row states a size, it is once, few, many or the class of an expanded clone; other rows omit it.

TRBJ2-3 TRBV10-2 TRBD2 NA TGCGCCAGCAGTGAGTCGGTCGCGGGAGGGGGGGGCACAGATACGCAGTATTTT CASSESVAGGGGTDTQYF
TRBJ2-1 TRBV5-1 NA NA TGCGCCAGCAGCTTGGCCCTAGCGAGTTATGAGCAGTTCTTC CASSLALASYEQFF
TRBJ1-1 TRBV27 NA NA TGTGCCAGCAGTTTATCAGGGCTTAAGGGTGAAGCTTTCTTT CASSLSGLKGEAFF
TRBJ1-1 TRBV18 TRBD1 NA TGTGCCAGCTCACACCCGGGACAGGGGATGAACACTGAAGCTTTCTTT CASSHPGQGMNTEAFF
TRBJ1-5 TRBV6-4 NA NA TGTGCCAGCAGTGAGCTGGATGGGCAGCCCCAGCATTTT CASSELDGQPQHF
TRBJ2-2 TRBV15 NA NA TGTGCCACCAGCAGAGATCTGCGAGGTGGAACAGTGAACACCGGGGAGCTGTTTTTT CATSRDLRGGTVNTGELFF
TRBJ2-2 TRBV19 TRBD2 NA TGTGCCAGTCGACTAGCGGGAAACACCGGGGAGCTGTTTTTT CASRLAGNTGELFF
TRBJ1-2 TRBV25-1 NA NA TGTGCCAGCAGCCCCTCAGGCCCAAACTATGGCTACACCTTC CASSPSGPNYGYTF
TRBJ1-5 TRBV30 TRBD1 NA TGTGCCTGGAGTTGGGGACAGAAGGGGAGTTACAATCAGCCCCAGCATTTT CAWSWGQKGSYNQPQHF
TRBJ1-3 TRBV6-1 TRBD1 many TGTGCCAGCAGTGCTATCGGGACAGCCTCTGGAAACACCATATATTTT CASSAIGTASGNTIYF
TRBJ1-2 TRBV29-1 NA NA TGCAGCGTTGCGCAATTCTCTACGGATGGCTACACCTTC CSVAQFSTDGYTF
TRBJ2-1 TRBV19 TRBD2 NA TGTGCCAGTAGACCTCTCGGGACTAGCGGGACTTTTGAGCAGTTCTTC CASRPLGTSGTFEQFF
TRBJ1-2 TRBV4-1 NA NA TGCGCCAGCAGCCAACCACGATCAGGGTGGAACTATGGCTACACCTTC CASSQPRSGWNYGYTF
TRBJ1-5 TRBV15 NA NA TGTGCCACCAGCAGCCTTCAGTCCGGCAATCAGCCCCAGCATTTT CATSSLQSGNQPQHF
TRBJ2-3 TRBV30 NA NA TGTGCCTGGAGTGTAAGATTGATGGATACGCAGTATTTT CAWSVRLMDTQYF
TRBJ2-5 TRBV14 NA NA TGTGCCAGCAGCCTTCACCCTAGGCTTTCCCAAGAGACCCAGTACTTC CASSLHPRLSQETQYF